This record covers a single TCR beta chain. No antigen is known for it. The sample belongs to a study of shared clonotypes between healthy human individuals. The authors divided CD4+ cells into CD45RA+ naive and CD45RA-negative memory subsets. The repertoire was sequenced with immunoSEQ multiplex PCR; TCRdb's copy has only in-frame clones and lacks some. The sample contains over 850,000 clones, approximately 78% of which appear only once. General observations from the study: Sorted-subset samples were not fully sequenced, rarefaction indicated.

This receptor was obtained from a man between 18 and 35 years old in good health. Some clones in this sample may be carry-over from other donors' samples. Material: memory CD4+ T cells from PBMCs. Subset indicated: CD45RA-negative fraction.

For the CDR3, the DNA is TGTGCCAGCAGTGGAACAGGGGGCGGAAATCAGCCCCAGCATTTT. This translates into CASSGTGGGNQPQHF. The chain recombines TRBV28 with TRBJ1-5; 9 nucleotides line up with TRBD1. The germline gives CDR1 MDHEN, CDR2 SYDVKM. The V and J ends lost 5 bases and 4 bases, in that order; junction bases with no gene match: 6. The CDR3 has 15 residues.